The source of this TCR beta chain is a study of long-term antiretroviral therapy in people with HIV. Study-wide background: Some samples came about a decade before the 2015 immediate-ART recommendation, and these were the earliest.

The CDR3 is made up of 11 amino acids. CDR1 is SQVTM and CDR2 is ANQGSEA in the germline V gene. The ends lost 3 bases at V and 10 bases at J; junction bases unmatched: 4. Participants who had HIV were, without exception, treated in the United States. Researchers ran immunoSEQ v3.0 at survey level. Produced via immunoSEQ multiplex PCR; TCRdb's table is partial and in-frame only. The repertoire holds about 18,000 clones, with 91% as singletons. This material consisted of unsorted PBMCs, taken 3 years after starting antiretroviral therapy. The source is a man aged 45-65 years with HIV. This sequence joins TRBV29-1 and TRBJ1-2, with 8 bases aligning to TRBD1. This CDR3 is CSVEDREVYTF. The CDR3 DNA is TGCAGCGTTGAGGACAGGGAGGTCTACACCTTC.